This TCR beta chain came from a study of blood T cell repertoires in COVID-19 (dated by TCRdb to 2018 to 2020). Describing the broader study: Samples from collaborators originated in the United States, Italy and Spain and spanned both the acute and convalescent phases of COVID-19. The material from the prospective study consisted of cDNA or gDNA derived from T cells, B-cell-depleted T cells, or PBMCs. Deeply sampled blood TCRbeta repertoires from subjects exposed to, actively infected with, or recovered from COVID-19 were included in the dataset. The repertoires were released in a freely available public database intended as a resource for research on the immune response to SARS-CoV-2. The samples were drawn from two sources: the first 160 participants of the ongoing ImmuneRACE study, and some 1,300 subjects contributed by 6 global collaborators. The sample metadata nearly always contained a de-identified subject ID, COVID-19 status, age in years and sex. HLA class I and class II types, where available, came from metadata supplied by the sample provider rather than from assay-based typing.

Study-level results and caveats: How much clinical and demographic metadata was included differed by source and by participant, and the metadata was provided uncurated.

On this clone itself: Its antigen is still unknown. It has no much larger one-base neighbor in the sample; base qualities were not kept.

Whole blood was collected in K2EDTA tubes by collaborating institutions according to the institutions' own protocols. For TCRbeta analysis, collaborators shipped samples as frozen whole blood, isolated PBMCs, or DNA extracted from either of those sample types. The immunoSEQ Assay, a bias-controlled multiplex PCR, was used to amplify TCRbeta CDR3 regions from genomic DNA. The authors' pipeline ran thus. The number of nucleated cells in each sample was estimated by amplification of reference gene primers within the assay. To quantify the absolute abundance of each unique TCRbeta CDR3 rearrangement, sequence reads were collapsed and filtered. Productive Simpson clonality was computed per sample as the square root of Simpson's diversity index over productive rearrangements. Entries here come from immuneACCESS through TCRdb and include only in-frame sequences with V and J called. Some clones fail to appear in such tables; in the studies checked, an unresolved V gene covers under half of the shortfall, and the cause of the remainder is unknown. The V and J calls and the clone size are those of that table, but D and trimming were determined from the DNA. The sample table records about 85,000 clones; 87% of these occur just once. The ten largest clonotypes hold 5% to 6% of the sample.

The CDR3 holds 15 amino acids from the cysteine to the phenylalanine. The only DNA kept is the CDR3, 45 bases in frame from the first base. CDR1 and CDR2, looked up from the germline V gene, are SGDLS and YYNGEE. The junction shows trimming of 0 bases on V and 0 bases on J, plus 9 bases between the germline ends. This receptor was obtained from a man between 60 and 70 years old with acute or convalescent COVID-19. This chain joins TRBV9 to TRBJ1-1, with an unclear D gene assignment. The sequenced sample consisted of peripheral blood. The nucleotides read TGTGCCAGCAGCGTAGATCCAGGTATGAACACTGAAGCTTTCTTT. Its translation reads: CASSVDPGMNTEAFF. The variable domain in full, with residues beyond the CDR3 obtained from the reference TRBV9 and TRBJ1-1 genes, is DSGVTQTPKHLITATGQRVTLRCSPRSGDLSVYWYQQSLDQGLQFLIQYYNGEERAKGNILERFSAQQFPDLHSELNLSSLELGDSALYFCASSVDPGMNTEAFFGQGTRLTVV.